This section outlines one TCR beta chain sequence together with its context. Assay used: immunoSEQ multiplex PCR; TCRdb lists only in-frame clones, some missing. The table lists approximately 330,000 clones, 85% to 90% of them singletons, with about 9.4% in the top ten. This CDR3 has 13 amino acids. V was trimmed by 2 bases and J by 6 bases, leaving 10 bases between them. The germline V gene has CDR1 MNHEY and CDR2 SVGAGI. The sample is drawn from a study of blood T cell repertoires in COVID-19. This TCR was sampled from a woman in her twenties or thirties who had recovered from COVID-19. The chain is built from TRBV6-5 and TRBJ1-2; D unresolved. What was sequenced was PBMCs or T cells enriched from blood (not recorded which). The CDR3 DNA is TGTGCCAGCAGTTACCACCTGCAGGATGGCTACACCTTC. As protein: CASSYHLQDGYTF.